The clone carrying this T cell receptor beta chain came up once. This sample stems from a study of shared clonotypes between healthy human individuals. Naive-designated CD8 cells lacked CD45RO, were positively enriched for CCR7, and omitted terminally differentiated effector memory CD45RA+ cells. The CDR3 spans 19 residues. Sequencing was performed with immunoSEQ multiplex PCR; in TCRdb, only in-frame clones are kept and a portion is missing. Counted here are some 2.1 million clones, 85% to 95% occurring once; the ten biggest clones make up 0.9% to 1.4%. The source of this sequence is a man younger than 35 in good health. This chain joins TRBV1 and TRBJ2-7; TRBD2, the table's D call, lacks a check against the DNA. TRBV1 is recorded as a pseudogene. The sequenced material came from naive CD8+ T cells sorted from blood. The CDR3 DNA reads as TGCACCAGCAGCCGACGCTGCGACTTACTGGCGGGGGCTCGATACGAGCAGTACTTC. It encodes CTSSRRCDLLAGARYEQYF.